This entry describes one TCR beta chain. Antigen specificity is unknown. These data originate in a study of blood T cells in healthy people across ages. Study overall: The capture of about one barcoded beta molecule per two T cells was achieved by template switching.

General study results and limits: Any changes in expanded clonotypes were possibly confounded, as donor CMV status remained unknown.

The use of a sample-barcoded 5' primer and a J-beta primer mix characterized a second PCR of about 6 to 11 cycles. TCRdb called the 5' RACE reads again in MiXCR, with one record for every CDR3 protein. The table includes approximately 850,000 distinct CDR3 sequences, roughly 64% detected once. V lost 7 bases to trimming and J lost 6 bases, with 11 bases between them. CDR3 length: 12 residues. From germline, CDR1 is MNHNS and CDR2 SASEGT. The specimen was blood. V and J are TRBV6-1 and TRBJ2-3; weak D call: TRBD2 (6 bases). The TCR sequence derives from a man younger than 45 in good health. The CDR3 nucleotides read TGTGCCAGCATAGGCGGGGCGGATACGCAGTATTTT. Amino acids: CASIGGADTQYF.